This TCR beta chain is from a study of OX40 agonist ivuxolimab in advanced cancers. Study in general: Three patients, one with hepatocellular carcinoma and two with cutaneous melanoma, responded partially. Notes on the study in general: Some nonresponders likewise displayed low normalized T-cell clonal expansion. No antigen was identified for the clonally expanded peripheral T cells.

Peripheral blood came from all dose cohorts at three timepoints. The protocol was immunoSEQ multiplex PCR, while the TCRdb copy is restricted to in-frame clones and leaves out a portion. The sample contains 25,000 to 35,000 clones, about 74% of which appear only once. This clone turned up a few times. What it binds is unknown. Per the germline V gene, CDR1 is SGHRS and CDR2 is YFSETQ. CDR3 length: 15 amino acids. V was clipped by 7 bases and J by 2 bases, with 15 bases between them. The rearrangement joins TRBV5-1 to TRBJ2-2; TRBD1 might be the D (6 bases). The sequencing here drew on CD4+ or CD8+ T cells sorted from blood, taken in a trial of the OX40 agonist ivuxolimab. The receptor's source is an adult with an advanced solid tumor such as melanoma, head and neck, liver or kidney cancer. CDR3 region: CASGERTANTGELFF. The CDR3 bases are TGCGCCAGCGGCGAAAGGACAGCTAACACCGGGGAGCTGTTTTTT.